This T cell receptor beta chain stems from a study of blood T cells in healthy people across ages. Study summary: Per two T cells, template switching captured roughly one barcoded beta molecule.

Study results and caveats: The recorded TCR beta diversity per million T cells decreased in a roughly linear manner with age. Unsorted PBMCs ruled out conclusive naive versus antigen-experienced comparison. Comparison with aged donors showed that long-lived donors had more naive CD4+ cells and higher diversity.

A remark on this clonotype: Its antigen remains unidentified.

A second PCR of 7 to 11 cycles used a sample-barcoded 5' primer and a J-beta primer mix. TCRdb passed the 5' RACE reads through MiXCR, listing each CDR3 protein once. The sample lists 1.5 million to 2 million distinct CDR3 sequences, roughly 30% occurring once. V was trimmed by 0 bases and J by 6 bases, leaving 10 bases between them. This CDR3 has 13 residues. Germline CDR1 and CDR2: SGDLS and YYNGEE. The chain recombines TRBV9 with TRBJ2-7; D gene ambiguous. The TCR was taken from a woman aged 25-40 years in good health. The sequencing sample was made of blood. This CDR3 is CASSVGPQAEQYF. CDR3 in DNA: TGTGCCAGCAGCGTAGGTCCGCAGGCCGAGCAGTACTTC. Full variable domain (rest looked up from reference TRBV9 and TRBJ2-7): DSGVTQTPKHLITATGQRVTLRCSPRSGDLSVYWYQQSLDQGLQFLIQYYNGEERAKGNILERFSAQQFPDLHSELNLSSLELGDSALYFCASSVGPQAEQYFGPGTRLTVT.